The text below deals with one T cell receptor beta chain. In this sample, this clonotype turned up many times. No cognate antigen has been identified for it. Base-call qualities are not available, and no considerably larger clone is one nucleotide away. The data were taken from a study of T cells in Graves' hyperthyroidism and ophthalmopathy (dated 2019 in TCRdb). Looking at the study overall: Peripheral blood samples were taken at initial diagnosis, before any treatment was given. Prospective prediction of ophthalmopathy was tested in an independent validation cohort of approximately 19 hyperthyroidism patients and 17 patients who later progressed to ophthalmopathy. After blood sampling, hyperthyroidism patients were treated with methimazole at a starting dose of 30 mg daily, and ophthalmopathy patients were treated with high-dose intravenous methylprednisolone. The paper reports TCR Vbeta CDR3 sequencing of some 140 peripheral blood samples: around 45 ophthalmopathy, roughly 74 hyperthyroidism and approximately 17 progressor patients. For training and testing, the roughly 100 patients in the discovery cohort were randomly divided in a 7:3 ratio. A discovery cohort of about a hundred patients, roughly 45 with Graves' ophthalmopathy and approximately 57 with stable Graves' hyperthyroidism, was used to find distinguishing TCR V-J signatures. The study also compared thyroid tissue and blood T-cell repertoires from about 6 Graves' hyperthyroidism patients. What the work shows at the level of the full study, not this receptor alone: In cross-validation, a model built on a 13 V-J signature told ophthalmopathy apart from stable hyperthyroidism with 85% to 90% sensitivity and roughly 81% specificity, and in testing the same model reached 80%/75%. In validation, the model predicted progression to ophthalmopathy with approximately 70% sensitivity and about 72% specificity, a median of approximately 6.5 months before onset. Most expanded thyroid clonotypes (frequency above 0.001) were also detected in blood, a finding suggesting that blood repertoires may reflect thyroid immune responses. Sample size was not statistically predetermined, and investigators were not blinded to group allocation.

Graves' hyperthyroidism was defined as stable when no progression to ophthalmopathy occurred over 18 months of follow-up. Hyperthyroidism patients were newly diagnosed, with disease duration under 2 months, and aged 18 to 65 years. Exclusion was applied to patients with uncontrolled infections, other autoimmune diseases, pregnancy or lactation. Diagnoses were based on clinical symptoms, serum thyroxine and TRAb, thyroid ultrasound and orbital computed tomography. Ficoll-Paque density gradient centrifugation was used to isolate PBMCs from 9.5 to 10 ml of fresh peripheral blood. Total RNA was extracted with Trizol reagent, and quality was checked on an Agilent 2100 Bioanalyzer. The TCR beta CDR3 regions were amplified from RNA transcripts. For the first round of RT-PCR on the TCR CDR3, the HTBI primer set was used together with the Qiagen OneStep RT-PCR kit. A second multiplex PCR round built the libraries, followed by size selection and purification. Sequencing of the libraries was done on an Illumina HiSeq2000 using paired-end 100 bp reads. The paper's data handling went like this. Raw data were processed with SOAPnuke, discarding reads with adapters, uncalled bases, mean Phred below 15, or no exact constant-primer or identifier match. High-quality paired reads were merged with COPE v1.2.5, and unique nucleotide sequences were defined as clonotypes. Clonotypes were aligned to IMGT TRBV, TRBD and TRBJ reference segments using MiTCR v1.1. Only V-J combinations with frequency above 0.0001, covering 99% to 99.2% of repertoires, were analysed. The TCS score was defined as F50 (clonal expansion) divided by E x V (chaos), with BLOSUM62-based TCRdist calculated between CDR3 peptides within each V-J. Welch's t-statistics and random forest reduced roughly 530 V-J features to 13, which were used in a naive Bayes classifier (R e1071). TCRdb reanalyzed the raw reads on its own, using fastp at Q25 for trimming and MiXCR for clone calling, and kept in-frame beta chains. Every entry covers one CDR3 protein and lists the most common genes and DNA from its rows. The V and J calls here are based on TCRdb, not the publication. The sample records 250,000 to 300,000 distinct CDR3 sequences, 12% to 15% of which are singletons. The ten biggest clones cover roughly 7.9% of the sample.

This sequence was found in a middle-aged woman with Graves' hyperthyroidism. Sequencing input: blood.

The DNA sequence is as follows: TGTGCCAGCAGCCCAGGTACAGGGGAAAACATTCAGTACTTC. It translates to CASSPGTGENIQYF. The chain links TRBV7-9 with TRBJ2-4, with TRBD1 matching 7 junction bases. Trimming takes 5 bases off V and 5 bases off J; junction bases not matched to a gene: 6. The germline V gene (reference sequence) gives CDR1 as SEHNR and CDR2 as FQNEAQ. From cysteine to phenylalanine, the CDR3 is 14 amino acids long. Only the CDR3 part of the read is kept: 42 bases, read in frame from the first base. With the rest looked up from the reference TRBV7-9 and TRBJ2-4 genes rather than sequenced, the full variable domain is DTGVSQNPRHKITKRGQNVTFRCDPISEHNRLYWYRQTLGQGPEFLTYFQNEAQLEKSRLLSDRFSAERPKGSFSTLEIQRTEQGDSAMYLCASSPGTGENIQYFGAGTRLSVL.